The 9 T cell receptor beta chains given below trace back to one sample, sequenced in a study of T cells in Graves' hyperthyroidism and ophthalmopathy. Amplified TCR beta CDR3 regions came from RNA transcripts. Using the HTBI primer set, a first-round RT-PCR was run on the TCR CDR3. TCRdb ran MiXCR on the multiplex PCR reads and lists one entry per CDR3 protein. The sample holds approximately 690,000 distinct CDR3 sequences; around 20% are singletons and the top ten take about 35%. The material sequenced was blood. These receptors were collected from a man younger than 40 with Graves' ophthalmopathy.

This chain connects TRBV28 to TRBJ2-7, with 8 positions matching TRBD2. The CDR3 totals 17 residues. Per the germline V gene, CDR1 is MDHEN and CDR2 is SYDVKM. V gave up 1 base and J gave up 5 bases; unmatched junction bases: 13. The CDR3 loop is CASSLFRSGSVFNEQYF. DNA for the CDR3: TGTGCCAGCAGTTTATTTAGGAGCGGGAGCGTCTTCAACGAGCAGTACTTC.

This clonotype occurred many times. The chain has TRBV3-1 and TRBJ2-3; TRBD2 might be the D (6 bases). Germline assignment: CDR1 LGHDT and CDR2 YNNKEL (reference sequence). With 4 bases removed from V and 0 bases from J, the gap between germline ends came to 14 bases. This CDR3 is built from 16 residues. The chain's CDR3 is CASSPLGGVSTDTQYF. The DNA of the CDR3 is TGTGCCAGCAGCCCCTTGGGCGGGGTTAGCACAGATACGCAGTATTTT.

The chain recombines TRBV6-1 with TRBJ2-7; tentative D call: TRBD2 (6 bases). Germline V gene lookup returns CDR1 MNHNS and CDR2 SASEGT. This CDR3 spans 12 amino acids. The V gene lost 7 bases and the J gene lost 3 bases, with 10 bases spanning the gap. The CDR3, as DNA: TGTGCCAGCAACCGGGAGAACTACGAGCAGTACTTC. This codes for CASNRENYEQYF.

This clonotype was seen a handful of times. The chain carries TRBV20-1 and TRBJ1-5; 9 positions match TRBD1. V was clipped by 5 bases and J by 0 bases; unmatched bases: 8. The CDR3 length is 16 residues. CDR1 and CDR2 (germline): DFQATT, SNEGSKA (reference sequence). The CDR3 here is CSASQWTGASNQPQHF. Written as DNA, the CDR3 is TGCAGTGCTTCCCAATGGACAGGGGCTAGCAATCAGCCCCAGCATTTT.

The chain combines TRBV7-2 with TRBJ2-5; 8 bases align to TRBD1. The CDR3 is 14 amino acids. From germline, CDR1 is SGHTA and CDR2 FQGNSA. Losses at the gene ends were 2 bases for V and 4 bases for J; bases not matched to a gene: 3. Here the CDR3 reads CASSLRQGIETQYF. CDR3 DNA sequence: TGTGCCAGCAGCTTAAGACAGGGGATAGAGACCCAGTACTTC.

This clonotype occurred many times. The V and J genes are TRBV6-2 or TRBV6-3 and TRBJ2-7; D assignment may be TRBD1 or TRBD2 (6 bases each). Germline V gives CDR1 MNHEY, CDR2 SVGEGT. V was clipped by 0 bases and J by 3 bases, with 15 bases between them. The CDR3 length is 16 residues. This CDR3 reads CASSYSNRDGGYEQYF. CDR3 in DNA: TGTGCCAGCAGTTACTCGAACAGGGACGGGGGCTACGAGCAGTACTTC.

This clonotype has a handful of counts. V gene TRBV5-6 combines with J gene TRBJ1-2; 7 bases are a match to TRBD1. J was trimmed by 8 bases and V by 4 bases; bases with no gene match: 11. Germline V gene sequence: CDR1 SGHDT, CDR2 YYEEEE. This CDR3 contains 14 residues. The CDR3 loop reads CASSPMTGFLGYTF. The CDR3 DNA is TGTGCCAGCAGCCCGATGACAGGGTTCTTGGGCTACACCTTC. Filled out from reference TRBV5-6 and TRBJ1-2, the complete variable domain reads DAGVTQSPTHLIKTRGQQVTLRCSPKSGHDTVSWYQQALGQGPQFIFQYYEEEERQRGNFPDRFSGHQFPNYSSELNVNALLLGDSALYLCASSPMTGFLGYTFGSGTRLTVV.

This clonotype was found many times. This chain links TRBV30 with TRBJ2-7, with D possibly being TRBD1 (5 bases). V was cut by 5 bases and J by 5 bases, with 13 bases left in between. The length of the CDR3 is 12 residues. Germline CDR1 is GTSNPN and CDR2 is SVGIG (reference sequence). CDR3 bases: TGTGCCTGGTCTAGGGGTGTCGACGAGCAGTACTTC. This gives the protein CAWSRGVDEQYF. The whole variable domain, filled in from reference TRBV30 and TRBJ2-7, reads SQTIHQWPATLVQPVGSPLSLECTVEGTSNPNLYWYRQAAGRGLQLLFYSVGIGQISSEVPQNLSASRPQDRQFILSSKKLLLSDSGFYLCAWSRGVDEQYFGPGTRLTVT.

This clonotype was observed a handful of times. The V call is TRBV28, the J call TRBJ2-2; TRBD1 or TRBD2 may be the D gene (5 bases each). V was pared by 7 bases and J by 0 bases, with 15 bases between. Per germline, CDR1 MDHEN and CDR2 SYDVKM. This CDR3 has 16 residues. CDR3 in amino acids: CASKTGAGANTGELFF. CDR3 in DNA: TGTGCCAGCAAAACCGGGGCCGGAGCGAACACCGGGGAGCTGTTTTTT. Full variable domain (rest looked up from reference TRBV28 and TRBJ2-2): DVKVTQSSRYLVKRTGEKVFLECVQDMDHENMFWYRQDPGLGLRLIYFSYDVKMKEKGDIPEGYSVSREKKERFSLILESASTNQTSMYLCASKTGAGANTGELFFGEGSRLTVL.